This T cell receptor beta chain was retrieved from a study of control samples from healthy donors and cancer patients. The V gene lost 3 bases and the J gene lost 5 bases, with 13 bases spanning the gap. CDR1 is LNHDA, CDR2 SQIVND, per germline (reference sequence). The length of the CDR3 is 14 residues. Sequencing was performed with immunoSEQ multiplex PCR; in TCRdb, only in-frame clones are kept and a portion is missing. The table shows 250,000 to 300,000 clones, with roughly 87% occurring only once. The receptor comes from a woman aged 55-69 years with lung cancer. Sequenced material: PBMCs. J is TRBJ1-2 and V is TRBV19; D remains unclear. CDR3: CASSIPGSSYGYTF. Written as DNA, the CDR3 is TGTGCCAGTAGTATCCCGGGCAGTTCTTATGGCTACACCTTC.